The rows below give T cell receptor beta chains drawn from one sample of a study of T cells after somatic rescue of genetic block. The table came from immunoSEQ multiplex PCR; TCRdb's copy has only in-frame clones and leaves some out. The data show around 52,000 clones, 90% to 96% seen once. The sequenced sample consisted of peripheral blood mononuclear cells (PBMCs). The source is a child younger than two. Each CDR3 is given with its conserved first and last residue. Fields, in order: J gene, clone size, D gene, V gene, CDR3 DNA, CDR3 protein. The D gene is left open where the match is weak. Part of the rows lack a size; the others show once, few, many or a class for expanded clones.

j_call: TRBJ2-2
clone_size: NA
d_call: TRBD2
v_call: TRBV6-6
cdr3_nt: TGTGCCAGCCAGCGGGACAACACCGGGGAGCTGTTTTTT
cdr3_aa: CASQRDNTGELFF

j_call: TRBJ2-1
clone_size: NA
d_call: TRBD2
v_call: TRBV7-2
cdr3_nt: TGTGCCAGCAGCTTAGCGCGACTAGCGGGGGACTATCAGTTCTTC
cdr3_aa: CASSLARLAGDYQFF

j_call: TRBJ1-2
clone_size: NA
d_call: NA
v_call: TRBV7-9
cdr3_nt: TGTGCCAGCAGCTTAGGGGACACTAACTATGGCTACACCTTC
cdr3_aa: CASSLGDTNYGYTF

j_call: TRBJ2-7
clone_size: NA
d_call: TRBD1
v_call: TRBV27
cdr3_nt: TGTGCCAGCAGTTTGGGACAGAGCTCCTACGAGCAGTACTTC
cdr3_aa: CASSLGQSSYEQYF

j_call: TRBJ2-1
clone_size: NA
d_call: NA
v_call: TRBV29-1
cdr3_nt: TGCAGCGTTGAGCGGGAAAACTACAATGAGCAGTTCTTC
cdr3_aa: CSVERENYNEQFF

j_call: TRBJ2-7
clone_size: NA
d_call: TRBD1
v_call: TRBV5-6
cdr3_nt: TGTGCCAGCAGCTCCGGGACAGGGGGCTACGAGCAGTACTTC
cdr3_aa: CASSSGTGGYEQYF

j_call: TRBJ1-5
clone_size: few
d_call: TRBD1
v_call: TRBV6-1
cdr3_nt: TGTGCCACGTACGGGACAGGCAATCAGCCCCAGCATTTT
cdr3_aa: CATYGTGNQPQHF

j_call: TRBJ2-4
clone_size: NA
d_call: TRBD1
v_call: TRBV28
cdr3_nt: TGTGCCAGCCGGACAGGGGGCGGCATTCAGTACTTC
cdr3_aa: CASRTGGGIQYF

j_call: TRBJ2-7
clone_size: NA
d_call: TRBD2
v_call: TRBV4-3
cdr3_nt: TGCGCCAGCAGCCAGTGGACTAGCGGCACCTACGAGCAGTACTTC
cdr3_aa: CASSQWTSGTYEQYF

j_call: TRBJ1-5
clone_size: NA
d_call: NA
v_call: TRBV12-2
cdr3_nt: TGTGCAAGTCGCGACAGCAATCAGCCCCAGCATTTT
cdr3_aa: CASRDSNQPQHF

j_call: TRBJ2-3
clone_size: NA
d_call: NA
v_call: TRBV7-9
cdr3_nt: TGTGCCAGCAGCCCGTACCCCACAGATACGCAGTATTTT
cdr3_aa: CASSPYPTDTQYF

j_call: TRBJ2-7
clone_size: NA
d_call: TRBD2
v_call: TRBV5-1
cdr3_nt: TGCGCCAGCAGCCCCCAAGGACTAGCGGGAGGATCCGAGCAGTACTTC
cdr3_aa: CASSPQGLAGGSEQYF

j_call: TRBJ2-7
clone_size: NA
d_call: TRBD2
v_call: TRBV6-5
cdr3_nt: TGTGCCACCGGGAGGCCCGAGCAGTACTTC
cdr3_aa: CATGRPEQYF

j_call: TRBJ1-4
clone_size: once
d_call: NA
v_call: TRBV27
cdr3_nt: TGTGCCAGCAGCTACCTTCTAGGTGAAAAACTGTTTTTT
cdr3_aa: CASSYLLGEKLFF

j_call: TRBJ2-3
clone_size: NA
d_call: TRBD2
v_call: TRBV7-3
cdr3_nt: TGTGCCAGCAGAAGGACGGGACTAGCAAGGGATACGCAGTATTTT
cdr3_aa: CASRRTGLARDTQYF

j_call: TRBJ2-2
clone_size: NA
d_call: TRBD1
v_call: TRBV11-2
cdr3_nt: TGTGCCAGCAGGGACAGGGACACCGGGGAGCTGTTTTTT
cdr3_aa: CASRDRDTGELFF

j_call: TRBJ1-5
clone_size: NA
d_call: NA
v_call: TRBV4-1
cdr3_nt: TGCGCCAGCAGCCGGTTCCACGGGGGGAATCAGCCCCAGCATTTT
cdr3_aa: CASSRFHGGNQPQHF

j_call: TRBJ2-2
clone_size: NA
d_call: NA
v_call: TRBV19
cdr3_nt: TGTGCCAGTAGTTGGGGACTCTCAATGAACACCGGGGAGCTGTTTTTT
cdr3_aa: CASSWGLSMNTGELFF

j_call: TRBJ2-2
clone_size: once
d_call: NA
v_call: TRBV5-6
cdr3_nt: TGTGCCAGCAGCTTGGGAACAGCAAACACCGGGGAGCTGTTTTTT
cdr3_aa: CASSLGTANTGELFF